This is a list of T cell receptor beta chains from one sample in a study of blood T cell repertoires in COVID-19. TCRdb keeps only in-frame clones here, not all; method: immunoSEQ multiplex PCR. The data show hundreds of thousands of clones, around 82% seen once. Sample: peripheral blood. These receptor sequences come from a woman aged 45-60 years with acute or convalescent COVID-19. Both conserved end residues are part of each CDR3. The D gene is left open where the match is weak. Some rows have no size entry. The others give once, few or many, or a class for an expanded clone.

V,J,size,D,CDR3,DNA
TRBV15,TRBJ2-2,NA,NA,CATTTRNTGELFF,TGTGCCACCACGACTAGAAACACCGGGGAGCTGTTTTTT
TRBV6-5,TRBJ2-7,NA,NA,CASSYNSDNTYEQYF,TGTGCCAGCAGTTACAATAGTGACAACACCTACGAGCAGTACTTC
TRBV2,TRBJ2-1,NA,TRBD1,CASRSVSRGPYNEQFF,TGTGCCAGCAGGTCGGTTTCCAGGGGGCCCTACAATGAGCAGTTCTTC
TRBV11-2,TRBJ1-1,NA,NA,CASSLLGGNTEAFF,TGTGCCAGCAGCTTACTAGGGGGGAACACTGAAGCTTTCTTT
TRBV18,TRBJ1-3,NA,NA,CASSPSPVSGNTIYF,TGTGCCAGCTCCCCCTCTCCGGTCTCTGGAAACACCATATATTTT
TRBV4-1,TRBJ2-3,NA,TRBD2,CASSPAHSSGNPDTQYF,TGCGCCAGCAGCCCAGCCCACAGTAGCGGGAACCCAGATACGCAGTATTTT
TRBV18,TRBJ1-1,NA,NA,CASSPDRSTEAFF,TGTGCCAGCTCACCAGACAGGTCCACTGAAGCTTTCTTT
TRBV5-5,TRBJ1-2,once,TRBD1,CASSLGQGGYTF,TGTGCCAGCAGCTTGGGACAGGGTGGCTACACCTTC
TRBV19,TRBJ1-1,few,NA,CASSIVLLGLNTEAFF,TGTGCCAGTAGTATAGTCCTCTTGGGGCTGAACACTGAAGCTTTCTTT
TRBV2,TRBJ2-2,few,TRBD1,CASTQGAQAGTGELFF,TGTGCCAGTACACAGGGGGCGCAGGCGGGCACCGGGGAGCTGTTTTTT
TRBV3-1/TRBV3-2,TRBJ1-5,NA,NA,CASSRGTPYSNQPQHF,TGTGCCAGCAGCAGGGGTACGCCTTATAGCAATCAGCCCCAGCATTTT